This T cell receptor (beta chain) was captured in a study of beta chain features in type 1 diabetes. Study observations and caveats: Significant though moderate, a shortening of TCRB CDR3s appeared in all four CD4+ subsets of Type 1 diabetes patients.

On this clone itself: The antigen is undetermined.

Germline CDR1 is SQVTM and CDR2 is ANQGSEA. The CDR3 is 13 residues long. V lost 5 bases and J lost 2; bases outside the gene matches: 5. The isolated RNA, all of it, was reverse transcribed, so expressed TCRB transcripts were what got sequenced. Only in-frame clones appear in the TCRdb table, and some are missing; sequencing was by immunoSEQ multiplex PCR. This sample has 280,000 or so clones, with about 15% found just once. Once sorted, every population was more than 95% pure. The TCR sequence derives from a man between 18 and 35 years old with type 1 diabetes. The chain joins TRBV29-1 to TRBJ2-7; TRBD1 matches at 8 bases. What was sequenced was naive CD4+ T cells from blood. The CDR3 protein is CSVTGGGPYEQYF. In DNA form, the CDR3 reads TGCAGCGTTACAGGGGGTGGTCCCTACGAGCAGTACTTC.